This is a list of T cell receptor beta chains from one sample in a study of blood T cell repertoires in COVID-19. Profiling relied on immunoSEQ multiplex PCR, and the TCRdb table lists in-frame clones only, not all of them. The sample records over 300,000 clones, 86% being singletons. Source material: peripheral blood. The origin of the receptors is a woman aged 50 to 60 with acute or convalescent COVID-19. Both conserved end residues are part of each CDR3. D genes are given only for firm matches. The size field is filled for only some rows; it gives once, few, many or a size class.

D: TRBD2; size: .; V: TRBV12-5; J: TRBJ2-1; CDR3: CASGPGTSARRRDEQFF; DNA: TGTGCTAGTGGCCCCGGGACTAGCGCTAGGAGGAGGGATGAGCAGTTCTTC
D: .; size: .; V: TRBV7-2; J: TRBJ2-7; CDR3: CASSLAATGTYEQYF; DNA: TGTGCCAGCAGCTTAGCGGCGACAGGTACCTACGAGCAGTACTTC
D: .; size: .; V: TRBV11-3; J: TRBJ2-7; CDR3: CASSFTGSYEQYF; DNA: TGTGCCAGCAGCTTTACAGGTTCCTACGAGCAGTACTTC
D: TRBD1; size: .; V: TRBV4-1; J: TRBJ2-5; CDR3: CASSQAGGQETQYF; DNA: TGCGCCAGCAGCCAAGCAGGGGGCCAAGAGACCCAGTACTTC
D: .; size: .; V: TRBV15; J: TRBJ1-4; CDR3: CATSPGADSHHALFF; DNA: TGTGCCACCAGTCCTGGCGCAGACAGCCACCATGCGCTGTTTTTT
D: TRBD1; size: .; V: TRBV7-8; J: TRBJ2-3; CDR3: CASSLWGQGAPTDTQYF; DNA: TGTGCCAGCAGCTTATGGGGACAGGGGGCTCCTACAGATACGCAGTATTTT
D: .; size: .; V: TRBV28; J: TRBJ1-3; CDR3: CASSFRGSLLSGNTIYF; DNA: TGTGCCAGCAGTTTCAGGGGCAGCCTCCTCTCTGGAAACACCATATATTTT
D: TRBD1; size: .; V: TRBV6-2/TRBV6-3; J: TRBJ2-7; CDR3: CASSSLLGTGVNEQYF; DNA: TGTGCCAGCAGTTCCCTCCTCGGGACAGGGGTGAACGAGCAGTACTTC
D: .; size: .; V: TRBV5-1; J: TRBJ1-1; CDR3: CASNGLNTEAFF; DNA: TGCGCCAGCAACGGTTTGAACACTGAAGCTTTCTTT
D: .; size: .; V: TRBV7-9; J: TRBJ1-1; CDR3: CASSLWGRRTEAFF; DNA: TGTGCCAGCAGCTTATGGGGGCGCCGAACTGAAGCTTTCTTT
D: .; size: few; V: TRBV20-1; J: TRBJ1-2; CDR3: CSAPVYGYTF; DNA: TGCAGTGCTCCGGTCTATGGCTACACCTTC
D: .; size: .; V: TRBV29-1; J: TRBJ2-5; CDR3: CSVAGEGGREPMETQYF; DNA: TGCAGCGTTGCCGGAGAAGGCGGTCGGGAACCCATGGAGACCCAGTACTTC
D: TRBD1; size: .; V: TRBV5-6; J: TRBJ1-1; CDR3: CASSLPDRGRFTEAFF; DNA: TGTGCCAGCAGCTTGCCGGACAGGGGGCGCTTCACTGAAGCTTTCTTT
D: .; size: .; V: TRBV6-1; J: TRBJ1-5; CDR3: CASSEQGLFNQPQHF; DNA: TGTGCCAGCAGTGAACAGGGGCTGTTCAATCAGCCCCAGCATTTT
D: .; size: .; V: TRBV12-3/TRBV12-4; J: TRBJ2-3; CDR3: CASSAGGFSGYF; DNA: TGTGCCAGCAGCGCCGGAGGGTTTTCGGGGTATTTT
D: TRBD2; size: few; V: TRBV28; J: TRBJ2-1; CDR3: CASSTGTSGRFDEQFF; DNA: TGTGCCAGCAGTACCGGGACTAGCGGGAGGTTCGATGAGCAGTTCTTC
D: TRBD1; size: .; V: TRBV10-3; J: TRBJ1-1; CDR3: CAITQGGGGTEAFF; DNA: TGTGCCATCACCCAGGGGGGTGGGGGCACTGAAGCTTTCTTT
D: .; size: .; V: TRBV5-1; J: TRBJ2-2; CDR3: CASSGTLNTGELFF; DNA: TGCGCCAGCAGCGGGACATTGAACACCGGGGAGCTGTTTTTT
D: .; size: .; V: TRBV5-1; J: TRBJ1-1; CDR3: CASSLVGGGTEAFF; DNA: TGCGCCAGCAGCTTGGTCGGGGGAGGGACTGAAGCTTTCTTT
D: TRBD1; size: .; V: TRBV4-3; J: TRBJ2-3; CDR3: CASSQRIRGQGSTDTQYF; DNA: TGCGCCAGCAGCCAAAGGATTCGAGGACAGGGTAGCACAGATACGCAGTATTTT
D: .; size: .; V: TRBV7-8; J: TRBJ1-2; CDR3: CASSLATSRGHGYTF; DNA: TGTGCCAGCAGCTTAGCGACGTCAAGGGGCCATGGCTACACCTTC
D: .; size: .; V: TRBV29-1; J: TRBJ2-3; CDR3: CSVEPGGRDTQYF; DNA: TGCAGCGTTGAGCCTGGGGGCAGAGATACGCAGTATTTT
D: .; size: .; V: TRBV3-1/TRBV3-2; J: TRBJ2-7; CDR3: CASSQADYEQYF; DNA: TGTGCCAGCAGCCAAGCAGACTACGAGCAGTACTTC
D: TRBD2; size: .; V: TRBV2; J: TRBJ2-7; CDR3: CASSGSRREGSYEQYF; DNA: TGTGCCAGCAGTGGTAGCCGGCGGGAGGGATCCTACGAGCAGTACTTC
D: .; size: .; V: TRBV24-1; J: TRBJ2-1; CDR3: CATSDRIATSYNEQFF; DNA: TGTGCCACCAGTGACCGTATAGCCACCTCCTACAATGAGCAGTTCTTC
D: .; size: .; V: TRBV2; J: TRBJ1-6; CDR3: CASSEVGQGNSPLHF; DNA: TGTGCCAGCAGTGAAGTGGGGCAGGGGAATTCACCCCTCCACTTT
D: .; size: once; V: TRBV11-2; J: TRBJ2-5; CDR3: CASSLDQGPETQYF; DNA: TGTGCCAGCAGTTTGGACCAGGGGCCGGAGACCCAGTACTTC
D: .; size: .; V: TRBV2; J: TRBJ2-5; CDR3: CASRGRLAQETQYF; DNA: TGTGCCAGCAGGGGGAGGCTCGCCCAAGAGACCCAGTACTTC
D: .; size: .; V: TRBV11-2; J: TRBJ2-7; CDR3: CASSLSREPSSYEQYF; DNA: TGTGCCAGCAGCTTATCTCGTGAACCCAGCTCCTACGAGCAGTACTTC
D: .; size: .; V: TRBV19; J: TRBJ1-2; CDR3: CASYGGNYGYTF; DNA: TGTGCCAGTTACGGGGGTAACTATGGCTACACCTTC
D: .; size: .; V: TRBV28; J: TRBJ2-2; CDR3: CASSSGGANTGELFF; DNA: TGTGCCAGCAGTTCTGGGGGGGCTAACACCGGGGAGCTGTTTTTT
D: TRBD1; size: .; V: TRBV19; J: TRBJ2-7; CDR3: CASSRTGVSYEQYF; DNA: TGTGCCAGTAGTCGGACAGGGGTCTCCTACGAGCAGTACTTC
D: TRBD1; size: .; V: TRBV7-2; J: TRBJ1-1; CDR3: CASRGQLNTEAFF; DNA: TGTGCCAGCAGGGGACAGTTGAACACTGAAGCTTTCTTT
D: .; size: .; V: TRBV19; J: TRBJ1-4; CDR3: CASSIRGSGEKLFF; DNA: TGTGCCAGTAGTATCCGTGGATCAGGGGAAAAACTGTTTTTT
D: .; size: .; V: TRBV15; J: TRBJ1-1; CDR3: CATSRGSPREAFF; DNA: TGTGCCACCAGCAGAGGGTCTCCCAGGGAAGCTTTCTTT
D: .; size: .; V: TRBV5-5; J: TRBJ2-1; CDR3: CASRPGTGAYNEQFF; DNA: TGTGCCAGCAGGCCAGGAACCGGGGCCTACAATGAGCAGTTCTTC